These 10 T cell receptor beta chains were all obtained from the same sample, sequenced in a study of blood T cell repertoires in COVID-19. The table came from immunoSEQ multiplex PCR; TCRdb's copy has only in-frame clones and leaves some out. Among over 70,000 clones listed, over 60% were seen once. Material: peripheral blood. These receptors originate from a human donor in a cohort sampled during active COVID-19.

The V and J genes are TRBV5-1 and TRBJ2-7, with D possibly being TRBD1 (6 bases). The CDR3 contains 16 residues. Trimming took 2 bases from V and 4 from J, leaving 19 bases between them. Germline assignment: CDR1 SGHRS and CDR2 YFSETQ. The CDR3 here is CASSLAGTRSLYEQYF. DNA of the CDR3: TGCGCCAGCAGCTTAGCCGGGACACGTAGTCTGTACGAGCAGTACTTC.

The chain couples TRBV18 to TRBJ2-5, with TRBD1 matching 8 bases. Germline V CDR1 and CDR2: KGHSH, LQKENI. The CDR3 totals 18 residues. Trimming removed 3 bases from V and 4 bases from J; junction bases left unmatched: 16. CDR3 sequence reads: CASSPQQVPGQGVETQYF. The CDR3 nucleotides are TGTGCCAGCTCACCGCAACAGGTCCCTGGACAGGGAGTAGAGACCCAGTACTTC. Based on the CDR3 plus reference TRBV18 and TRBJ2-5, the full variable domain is NAGVMQNPRHLVRRRGQEARLRCSPMKGHSHVYWYRQLPEEGLKFMVYLQKENIIDESGMPKERFSAEFPKEGPSILRIQQVVRGDSAAYFCASSPQQVPGQGVETQYFGPGTRLLVL.

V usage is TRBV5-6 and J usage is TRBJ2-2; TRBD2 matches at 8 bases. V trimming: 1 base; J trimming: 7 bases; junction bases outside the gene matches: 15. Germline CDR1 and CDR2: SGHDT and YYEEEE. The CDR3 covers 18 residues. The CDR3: CASSLLGSGKYKLGELFF. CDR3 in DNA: TGTGCCAGCAGCTTGTTGGGTAGCGGGAAGTATAAGCTCGGGGAGCTGTTTTTT.

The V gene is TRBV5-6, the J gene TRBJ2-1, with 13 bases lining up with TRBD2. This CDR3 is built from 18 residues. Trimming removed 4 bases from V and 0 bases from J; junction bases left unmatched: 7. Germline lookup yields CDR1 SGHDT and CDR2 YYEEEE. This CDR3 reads CASSPGTSGTSSYNEQFF. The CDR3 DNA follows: TGTGCCAGCAGCCCCGGGACTAGCGGGACGAGCTCCTACAATGAGCAGTTCTTC. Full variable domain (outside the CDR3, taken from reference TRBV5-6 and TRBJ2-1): DAGVTQSPTHLIKTRGQQVTLRCSPKSGHDTVSWYQQALGQGPQFIFQYYEEEERQRGNFPDRFSGHQFPNYSSELNVNALLLGDSALYLCASSPGTSGTSSYNEQFFGPGTRLTVL.

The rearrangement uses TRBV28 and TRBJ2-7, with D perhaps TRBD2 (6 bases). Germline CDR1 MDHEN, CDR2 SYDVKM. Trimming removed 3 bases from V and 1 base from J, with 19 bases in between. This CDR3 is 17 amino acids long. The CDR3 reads CASSLVTAPGESYEQYF. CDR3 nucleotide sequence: TGTGCCAGCAGTTTGGTTACGGCCCCGGGGGAATCCTACGAGCAGTACTTC.

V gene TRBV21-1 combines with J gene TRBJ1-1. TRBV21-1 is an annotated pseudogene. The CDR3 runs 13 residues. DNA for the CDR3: TGTGCCAGCAGCCCTCGCGGTTCGGGGGAAGCTTTCTTT. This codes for CASSPRGSGEAFF.

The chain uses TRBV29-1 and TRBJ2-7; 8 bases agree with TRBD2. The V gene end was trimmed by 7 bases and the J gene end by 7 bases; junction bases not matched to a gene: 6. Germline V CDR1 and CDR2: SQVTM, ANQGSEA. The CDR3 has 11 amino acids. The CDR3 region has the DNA TGCAGCGGCCGCCGGGGGGGTGAGCAGTACTTC. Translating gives CSGRRGGEQYF.

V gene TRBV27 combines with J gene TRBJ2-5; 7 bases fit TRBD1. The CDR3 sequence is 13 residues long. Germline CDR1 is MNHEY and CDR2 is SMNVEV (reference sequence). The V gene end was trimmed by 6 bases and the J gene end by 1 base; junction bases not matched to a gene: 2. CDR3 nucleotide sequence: TGTGCCAGCAGCCGGGACAGCCAAGAGACCCAGTACTTC. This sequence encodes CASSRDSQETQYF.

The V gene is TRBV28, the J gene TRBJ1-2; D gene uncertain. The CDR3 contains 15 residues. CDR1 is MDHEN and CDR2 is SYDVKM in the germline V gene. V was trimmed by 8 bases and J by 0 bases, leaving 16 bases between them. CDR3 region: CASHSPQPANYGYTF. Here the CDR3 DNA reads TGTGCCAGCCACTCCCCACAGCCAGCTAACTATGGCTACACCTTC.

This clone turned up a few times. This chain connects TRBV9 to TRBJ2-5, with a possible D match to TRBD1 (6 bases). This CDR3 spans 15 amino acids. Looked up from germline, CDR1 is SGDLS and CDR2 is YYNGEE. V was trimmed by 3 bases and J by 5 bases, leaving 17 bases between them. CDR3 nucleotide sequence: TGTGCCAGCAGCGACCCCAGGACAGCTCAGGAGACCCAGTACTTC. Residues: CASSDPRTAQETQYF.